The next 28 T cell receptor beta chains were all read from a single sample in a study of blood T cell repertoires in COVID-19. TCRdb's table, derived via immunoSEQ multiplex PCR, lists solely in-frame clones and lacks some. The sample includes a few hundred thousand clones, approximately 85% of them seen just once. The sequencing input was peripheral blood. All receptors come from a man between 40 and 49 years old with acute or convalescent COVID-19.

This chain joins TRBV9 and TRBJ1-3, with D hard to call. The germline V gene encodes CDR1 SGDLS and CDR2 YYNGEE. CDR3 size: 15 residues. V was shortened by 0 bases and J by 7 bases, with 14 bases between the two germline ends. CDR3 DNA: TGTGCCAGCAGCGTAGCCCCGTCGGTCGGGAACACCATATATTTT. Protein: CASSVAPSVGNTIYF.

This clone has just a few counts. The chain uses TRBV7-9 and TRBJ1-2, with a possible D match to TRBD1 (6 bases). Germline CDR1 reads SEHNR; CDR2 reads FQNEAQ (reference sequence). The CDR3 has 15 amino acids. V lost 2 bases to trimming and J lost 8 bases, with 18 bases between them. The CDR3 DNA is TGTGCCAGCAGCTTATACGGCCACAGGGACATCGGCTACACCTTC. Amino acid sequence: CASSLYGHRDIGYTF. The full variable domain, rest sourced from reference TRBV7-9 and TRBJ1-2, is DTGVSQNPRHKITKRGQNVTFRCDPISEHNRLYWYRQTLGQGPEFLTYFQNEAQLEKSRLLSDRFSAERPKGSFSTLEIQRTEQGDSAMYLCASSLYGHRDIGYTFGSGTRLTVV.

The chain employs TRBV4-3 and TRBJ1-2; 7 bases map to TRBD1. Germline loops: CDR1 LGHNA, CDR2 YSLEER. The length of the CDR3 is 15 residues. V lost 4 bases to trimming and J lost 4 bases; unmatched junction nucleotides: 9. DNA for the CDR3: TGCGCCAGCAGCCCCGCCTCGACAGGGAGCTATGGCTACACCTTC. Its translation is CASSPASTGSYGYTF.

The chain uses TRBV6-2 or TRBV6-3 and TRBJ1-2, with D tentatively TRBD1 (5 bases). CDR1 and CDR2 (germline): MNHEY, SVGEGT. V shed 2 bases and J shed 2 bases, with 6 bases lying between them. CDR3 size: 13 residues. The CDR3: CASSYAGNYGYTF. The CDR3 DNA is TGTGCCAGCAGTTACGCAGGGAACTATGGCTACACCTTC.

The DNA for the CDR3 is TGCAGTGCTAGTGCTAACGTCCGGGTCGATCAGCCCCAGCATTTT. Its translation: CSASANVRVDQPQHF. The chain combines TRBV20-1 with TRBJ1-5; D is unclear. The germline V gene has CDR1 DFQATT and CDR2 SNEGSKA (reference sequence). The V and J ends lost 3 bases and 5 bases respectively, with 17 bases between them. CDR3 size: 15 residues.

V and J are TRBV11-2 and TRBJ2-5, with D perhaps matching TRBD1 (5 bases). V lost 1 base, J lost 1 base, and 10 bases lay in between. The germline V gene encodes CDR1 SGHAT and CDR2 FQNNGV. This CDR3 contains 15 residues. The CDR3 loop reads CASSLGFRAQETQYF. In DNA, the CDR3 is TGTGCCAGCAGCTTAGGCTTCAGGGCCCAAGAGACCCAGTACTTC.

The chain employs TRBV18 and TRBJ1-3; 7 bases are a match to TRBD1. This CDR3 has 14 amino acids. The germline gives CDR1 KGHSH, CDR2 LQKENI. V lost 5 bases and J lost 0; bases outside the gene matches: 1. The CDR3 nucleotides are TGTGCCAGCTCAGGACAGGACTCTGGAAACACCATATATTTT. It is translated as CASSGQDSGNTIYF.

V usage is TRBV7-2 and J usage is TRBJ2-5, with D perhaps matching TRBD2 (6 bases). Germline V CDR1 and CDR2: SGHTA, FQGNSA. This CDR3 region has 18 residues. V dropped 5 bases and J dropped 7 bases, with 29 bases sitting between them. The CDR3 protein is CASSQYTLAGLGSGTQYF. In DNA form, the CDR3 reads TGTGCCAGCAGCCAATATACTCTGGCGGGGTTGGGTAGCGGGACCCAGTACTTC.

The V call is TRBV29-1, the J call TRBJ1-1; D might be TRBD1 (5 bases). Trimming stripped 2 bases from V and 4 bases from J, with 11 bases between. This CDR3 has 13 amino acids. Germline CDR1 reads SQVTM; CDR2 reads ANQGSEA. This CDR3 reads CSVESGEVTEAFF. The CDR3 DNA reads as TGCAGCGTTGAATCGGGGGAGGTCACTGAAGCTTTCTTT.

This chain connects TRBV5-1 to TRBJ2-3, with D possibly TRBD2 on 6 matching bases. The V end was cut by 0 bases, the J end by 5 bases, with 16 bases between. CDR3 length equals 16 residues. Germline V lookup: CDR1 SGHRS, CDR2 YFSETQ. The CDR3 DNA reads TGCGCCAGCAGCTTGGCCGATGCCATCGGGAGAGATACGCAGTATTTT. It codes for CASSLADAIGRDTQYF. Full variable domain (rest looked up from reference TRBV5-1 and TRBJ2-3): KAGVTQTPRYLIKTRGQQVTLSCSPISGHRSVSWYQQTPGQGLQFLFEYFSETQRNKGNFPGRFSGRQFSNSRSEMNVSTLELGDSALYLCASSLADAIGRDTQYFGPGTRLTVL.

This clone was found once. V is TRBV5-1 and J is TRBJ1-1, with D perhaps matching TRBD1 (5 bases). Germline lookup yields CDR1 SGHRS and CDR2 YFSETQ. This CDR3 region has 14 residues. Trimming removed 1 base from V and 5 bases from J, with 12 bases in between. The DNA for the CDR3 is TGCGCCAGCAGCTTGACAGCGGGGCGGACTGAAGCTTTCTTT. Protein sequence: CASSLTAGRTEAFF. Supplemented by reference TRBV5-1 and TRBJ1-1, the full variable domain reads KAGVTQTPRYLIKTRGQQVTLSCSPISGHRSVSWYQQTPGQGLQFLFEYFSETQRNKGNFPGRFSGRQFSNSRSEMNVSTLELGDSALYLCASSLTAGRTEAFFGQGTRLTVV.

The CDR3 DNA reads as TGCAGTGCTAGAGTAAGCGGGACGCCGTTCTTC. As protein: CSARVSGTPFF. This sequence joins TRBV20-1 and TRBJ2-1; TRBD2 agrees at 7 bases. Germline CDR1 is DFQATT and CDR2 is SNEGSKA (reference sequence). The CDR3 is made up of 11 amino acids. The trim removed 1 base at V and 15 bases at J, leaving 6 bases unmatched.

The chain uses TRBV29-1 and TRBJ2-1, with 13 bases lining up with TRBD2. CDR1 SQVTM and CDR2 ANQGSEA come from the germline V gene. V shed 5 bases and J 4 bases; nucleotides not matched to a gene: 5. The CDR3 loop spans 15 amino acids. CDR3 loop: CSVSLTSGGYNEQFF. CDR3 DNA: TGCAGCGTTTCTCTGACTAGCGGGGGGTACAATGAGCAGTTCTTC.

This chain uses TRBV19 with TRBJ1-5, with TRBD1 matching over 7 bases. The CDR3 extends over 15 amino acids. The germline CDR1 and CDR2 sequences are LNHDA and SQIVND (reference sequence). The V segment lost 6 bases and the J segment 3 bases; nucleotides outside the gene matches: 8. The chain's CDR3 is CASRTGTAFNQPQHF. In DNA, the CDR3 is TGTGCCAGTAGAACCGGGACAGCTTTCAATCAGCCCCAGCATTTT.

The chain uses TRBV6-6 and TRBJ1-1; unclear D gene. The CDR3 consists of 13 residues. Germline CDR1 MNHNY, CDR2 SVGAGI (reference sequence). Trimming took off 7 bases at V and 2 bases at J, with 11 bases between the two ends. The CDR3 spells CASNQVRNTEAFF. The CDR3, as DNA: TGTGCCAGCAACCAGGTCCGAAACACTGAAGCTTTCTTT.

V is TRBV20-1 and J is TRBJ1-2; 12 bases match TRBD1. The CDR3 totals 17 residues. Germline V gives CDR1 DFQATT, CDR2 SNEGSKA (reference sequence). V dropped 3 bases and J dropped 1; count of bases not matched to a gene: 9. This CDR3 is CSASLGQGAAFNYGYTF. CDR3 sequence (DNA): TGCAGTGCTAGTCTGGGACAGGGGGCGGCCTTTAACTATGGCTACACCTTC.

The chain's CDR3 is CASSQVLLGSSYNEQFF. In DNA, the CDR3 is TGCGCCAGCAGCCAAGTTCTCTTGGGCAGCTCCTACAATGAGCAGTTCTTC. J is TRBJ2-1 and V is TRBV4-3; D is ambiguous. V lost 1 base, J lost 0 bases, and 13 bases lay in between. CDR1 and CDR2 (germline): LGHNA, YSLEER. CDR3 length: 17 residues.

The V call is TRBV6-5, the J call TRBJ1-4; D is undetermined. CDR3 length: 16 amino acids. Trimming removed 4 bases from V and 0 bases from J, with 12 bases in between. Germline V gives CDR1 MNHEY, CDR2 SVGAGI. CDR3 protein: CASSLVRTATNEKLFF. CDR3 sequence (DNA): TGTGCCAGCAGTTTGGTCAGGACTGCAACTAATGAAAAACTGTTTTTT.

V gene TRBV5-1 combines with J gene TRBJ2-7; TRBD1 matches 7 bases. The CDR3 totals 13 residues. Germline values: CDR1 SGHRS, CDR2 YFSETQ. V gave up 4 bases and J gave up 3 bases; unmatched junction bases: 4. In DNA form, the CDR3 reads TGCGCCAGCAGCCACGGGACAGACTACGAGCAGTACTTC. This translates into CASSHGTDYEQYF.

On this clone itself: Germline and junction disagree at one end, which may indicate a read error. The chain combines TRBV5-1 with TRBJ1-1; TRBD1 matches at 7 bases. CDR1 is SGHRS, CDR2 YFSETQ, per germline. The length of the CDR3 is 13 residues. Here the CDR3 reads CASSFGQDTEAFF. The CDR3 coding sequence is TGCGCCAGCAGCTTCGGACAGGACACAGAAGCTTTCTTT.

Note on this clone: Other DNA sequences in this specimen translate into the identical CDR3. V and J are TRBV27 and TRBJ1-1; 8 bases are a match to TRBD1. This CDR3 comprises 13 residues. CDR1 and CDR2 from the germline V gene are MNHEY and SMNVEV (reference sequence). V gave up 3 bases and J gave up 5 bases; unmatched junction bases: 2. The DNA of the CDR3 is TGTGCCAGCAGTTTTACAGGGGGTACTGAAGCTTTCTTT. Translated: CASSFTGGTEAFF.

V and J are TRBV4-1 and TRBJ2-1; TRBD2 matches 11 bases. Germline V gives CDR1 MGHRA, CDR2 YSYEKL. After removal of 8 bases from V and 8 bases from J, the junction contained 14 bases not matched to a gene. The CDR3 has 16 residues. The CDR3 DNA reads TGCGCCAGCTCCAAGGGAGGTAGCGGGGGGGCGTATGAGCAGTTCTTC. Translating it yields CASSKGGSGGAYEQFF.

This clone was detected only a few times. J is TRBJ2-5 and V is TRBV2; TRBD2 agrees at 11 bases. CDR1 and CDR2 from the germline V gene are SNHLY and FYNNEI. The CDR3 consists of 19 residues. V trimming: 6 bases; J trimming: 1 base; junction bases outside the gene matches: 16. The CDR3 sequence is CASSQTLAGGLGFQETQYF. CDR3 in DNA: TGTGCCAGCAGCCAAACTCTAGCGGGGGGCCTCGGTTTCCAAGAGACCCAGTACTTC.

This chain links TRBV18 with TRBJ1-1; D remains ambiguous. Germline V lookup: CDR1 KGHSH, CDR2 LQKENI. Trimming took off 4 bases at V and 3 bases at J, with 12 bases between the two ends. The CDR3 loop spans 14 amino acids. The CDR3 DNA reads TGTGCCAGCTCACTCTTTGTCGGAGACACTGAAGCTTTCTTT. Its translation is CASSLFVGDTEAFF.

CDR3 protein: CSASSPGTTYEQYF. For the CDR3, the DNA is TGCAGTGCTAGTTCCCCGGGAACTACGTACGAGCAGTACTTC. The chain recombines TRBV20-1 with TRBJ2-7; TRBD2 might be the D (5 bases). The V gene lost 3 bases and the J gene lost 4 bases, with 16 bases spanning the gap. Germline assignment: CDR1 DFQATT and CDR2 SNEGSKA (reference sequence). The CDR3 is made up of 14 amino acids.

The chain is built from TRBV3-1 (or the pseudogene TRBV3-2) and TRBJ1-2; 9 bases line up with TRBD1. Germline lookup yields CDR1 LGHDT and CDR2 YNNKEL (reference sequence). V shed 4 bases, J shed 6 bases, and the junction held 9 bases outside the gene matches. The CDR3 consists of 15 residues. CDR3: CASSPRTGEGDGYTF. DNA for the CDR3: TGTGCCAGCAGCCCGAGGACAGGGGAAGGGGATGGCTACACCTTC.

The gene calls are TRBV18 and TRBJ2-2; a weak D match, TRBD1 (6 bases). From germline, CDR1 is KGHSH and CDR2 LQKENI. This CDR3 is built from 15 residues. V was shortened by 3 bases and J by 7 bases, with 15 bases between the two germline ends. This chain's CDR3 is CASSPNTGSGGELFF. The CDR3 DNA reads TGTGCCAGCTCACCGAATACAGGGTCAGGCGGGGAGCTGTTTTTT.

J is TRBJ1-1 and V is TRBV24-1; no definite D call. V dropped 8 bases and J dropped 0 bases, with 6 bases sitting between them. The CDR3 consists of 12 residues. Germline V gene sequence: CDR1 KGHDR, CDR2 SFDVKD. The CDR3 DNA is TGTGCCACCACAACAGTGAACACTGAAGCTTTCTTT. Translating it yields CATTTVNTEAFF.